The clone carrying this TCR beta chain was counted only a few times. No antigen is known for it. Patients aged 18 to 65 with hyperthyroidism were newly diagnosed, with duration under 2 months. The source of the sample is a study of T cells in Graves' hyperthyroidism and ophthalmopathy. In the study overall: The blood sample was taken at first diagnosis, before treatment began.

Study-level points and caveats: Expanded thyroid clonotypes (above 0.001) were mostly also found in blood.

Trimming left V 0 bases short and J 0 bases short, with 10 bases between. The length of the CDR3 is 16 residues. Germline values: CDR1 SGDLS, CDR2 YYNGEE. Researchers took RNA transcripts and amplified the TCR beta CDR3 regions from them. TCR CDR3 regions were first amplified by RT-PCR with HTBI primers. TCRdb used MiXCR to reprocess the multiplex PCR reads, holding one entry per CDR3 protein. The sample lists about 400,000 distinct CDR3 sequences; 15% were seen once. V is TRBV9 and J is TRBJ1-3; the D is unclear. The source is a woman aged 30 to 39 with Graves' hyperthyroidism. The sample was blood. The CDR3 region is CASSVEHTSSGNTIYF. The CDR3 region has the DNA TGTGCCAGCAGCGTAGAACACACCAGCTCTGGAAACACCATATATTTT.